This note documents a single TCR beta chain sequence. The sample comes from a study of blood T cell repertoires in COVID-19. Sequencing used immunoSEQ multiplex PCR; TCRdb keeps in-frame clones, though not all of them. The sample shows 100,000 or so clones, around 92% of them seen only once. Input material: peripheral blood. This sequence originates from a man over 45 with active COVID-19.

DNA for the CDR3: TGTGCCAGCAGTCTCACGCGGGGGCTCGGGGCCAACGTCCTGACTTTC. Residues: CASSLTRGLGANVLTF. The chain couples TRBV28 to TRBJ2-6, with D maybe TRBD2 (7 bases). Per the germline V gene, CDR1 is MDHEN and CDR2 is SYDVKM. V lost 5 bases and J 4 bases, leaving 15 bases between the germline ends. CDR3 size: 16 residues.